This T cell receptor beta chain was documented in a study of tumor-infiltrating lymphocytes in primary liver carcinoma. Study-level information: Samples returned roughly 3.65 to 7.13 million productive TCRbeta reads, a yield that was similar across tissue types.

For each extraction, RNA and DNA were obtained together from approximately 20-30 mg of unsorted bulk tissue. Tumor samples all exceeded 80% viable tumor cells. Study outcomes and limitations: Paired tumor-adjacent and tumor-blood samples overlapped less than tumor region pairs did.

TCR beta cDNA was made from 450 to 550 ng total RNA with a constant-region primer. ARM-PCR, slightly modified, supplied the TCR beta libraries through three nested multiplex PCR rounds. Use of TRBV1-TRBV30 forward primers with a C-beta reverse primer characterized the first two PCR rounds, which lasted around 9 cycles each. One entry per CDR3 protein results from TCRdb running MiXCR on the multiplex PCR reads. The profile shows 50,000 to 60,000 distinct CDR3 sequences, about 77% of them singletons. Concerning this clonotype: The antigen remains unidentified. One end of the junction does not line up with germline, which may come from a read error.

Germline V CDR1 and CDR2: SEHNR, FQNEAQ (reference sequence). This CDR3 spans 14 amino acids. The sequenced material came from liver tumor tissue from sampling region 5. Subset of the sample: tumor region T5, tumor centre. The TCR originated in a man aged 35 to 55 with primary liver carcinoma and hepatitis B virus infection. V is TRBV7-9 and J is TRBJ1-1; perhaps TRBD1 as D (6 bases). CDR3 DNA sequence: TGTGTCAGCAGCTCTCAACAGGGCTCCCCTGAAGCTTCCTTT. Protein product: CVSSSQQGSPEASF.